One sample yielded the 4 T cell receptor beta chains listed below, sequenced in a study of blood T cell repertoires in COVID-19. The assay was immunoSEQ multiplex PCR, and TCRdb's table has in-frame clones only and misses some. The table lists approximately 140,000 clones, roughly 80% of them singletons. The sequenced sample was peripheral blood. The receptors derive from a man between 65 and 85 years old with acute or convalescent COVID-19.

V usage is TRBV20-1 and J usage is TRBJ1-1, with 9 bases identical to TRBD1. V lost 3 bases to trimming and J lost 3 bases; unmatched junction nucleotides: 14. Germline values: CDR1 DFQATT, CDR2 SNEGSKA (reference sequence). CDR3 length equals 17 residues. CDR3 nucleotide sequence: TGCAGTGCTAGTTCCCCTGGGACAGGGAGAAGTCACACTGAAGCTTTCTTT. Protein sequence: CSASSPGTGRSHTEAFF.

DNA for the CDR3: TGTGCCAGCAGTGACTCATCAGGGGGCTTCGAACGCTACACCTTC. It yields the protein CASSDSSGGFERYTF. The chain is built from TRBV6-4 and TRBJ1-2, with 8 bases lining up with TRBD1. Trimming cost V 0 bases and J 9 bases; bases outside gene matches: 9. The CDR3 spans 15 residues. Germline assignment: CDR1 MRHNA and CDR2 SNTAGT.

This sequence joins TRBV6-6 and TRBJ2-2; TRBD2 matches at 9 bases. There are 15 residues in the CDR3. V lost 6 bases, J lost 6 bases, and 8 bases stayed unmatched. Per the germline V gene, CDR1 is MNHNY and CDR2 is SVGAGI (reference sequence). For the CDR3, the DNA is TGTGCCAGCAGCCGTGAGCGGGAGGATTCCGGGGAGCTGTTTTTT. It yields the protein CASSREREDSGELFF.

This clone was counted between two and nine times. The genes are TRBV6-7 and TRBJ1-4, with 10 positions matching TRBD1. TRBV6-7 carries the ORF label, with uncertain function. The V gene end was trimmed by 2 bases and the J gene end by 7 bases; junction bases not matched to a gene: 7. The CDR3 is 16 residues long. CDR3 residues: CASSYDRGRVTEKLFF. CDR3 coding DNA: TGTGCCAGCAGTTACGACAGGGGGCGGGTCACTGAAAAACTGTTTTTT.